The clone carrying this T cell receptor (beta chain) was counted ten times or more. No antigen is known for it. TCRdb analysed the PCR reads with MiXCR anew, one entry per CDR3 protein. Of roughly 93,000 distinct CDR3 sequences in the sample, approximately 23% were seen once. The data were obtained in a study of molecular identifiers for immune sequencing clone quantification. Broader study findings: Spiked Jurkat TCR RNA equivalent to one cell reportedly surfaced among approximately 1.1 million naive cells.

CDR3 length: 15 residues. CDR1 and CDR2 from the germline V gene are PRHDT and FYEKMQ (reference sequence). V was pared by 5 bases and J by 7 bases, with 12 bases of the junction left unmatched. This chain joins TRBV13 and TRBJ2-3, with TRBD2 matching 7 bases. The sequenced sample consisted of naive CD8+ T cells from blood, with Jurkat cell RNA spiked in. Stated subset: FACS-sorted CD8+CD4-CCR7+CD45RA+ naive T cells. The receptor's source is a human donor in good health. Some libraries in this study had Jurkat cell RNA spiked in. CDR3 amino acids: CASSLGASGSNTQYF. CDR3 DNA sequence: TGTGCCAGCAGCCTCGGGGCTAGCGGTTCTAATACGCAGTATTTT.